This T cell receptor beta chain was obtained from a study of T-cell memory formation after mild COVID-19. MiXCR, applied by TCRdb to the 5' RACE reads, yields one record per CDR3 protein. Here the sample spans around 55,000 distinct CDR3 sequences, more than 9% being singletons. V was pared by 4 bases and J by 5 bases, with 15 bases of the junction left unmatched. CDR3 length: 18 residues. CDR1 and CDR2 from the germline V gene are SGHNT and YYREEE (reference sequence). The receptor comes from a man younger than 30 who had mild COVID-19 (a few samples of this study predate the infection). Cell type and time point are not known. Sequencing used PBMCs or a T cell subset sorted from them (not recorded which). The chain has TRBV5-4 and TRBJ2-7; 13 bases align to TRBD2. The CDR3 reads CASSPGSLAGGTPDEQYF. DNA of the CDR3: TGTGCCAGCAGCCCAGGCTCACTAGCGGGGGGGACCCCCGACGAGCAGTACTTC.